This TCR beta chain was documented in a study of blood T cell repertoires in COVID-19. Turning to the study itself: From the United States, Italy and Spain came samples of acute and convalescent COVID-19. T cells, B-cell-depleted T cells, or PBMCs provided the cDNA or gDNA that served as material.

The length of the CDR3 is 14 residues. The germline V gene has CDR1 SQVTM and CDR2 ANQGSEA. Trimming took 5 bases from V and 3 from J, leaving 13 bases between them. Per the study methods: Estimation of nucleated cell counts was performed using reference gene primer amplification. Profiled with immunoSEQ multiplex PCR; TCRdb holds only in-frame clones, not every one. Clone size and V and J calls were adopted from that table, with D and trimming inferred from the DNA. The table includes about 120,000 clones, roughly nine tenths detected once. The sequencing sample was made of peripheral blood. This clonotype originated in a man in his 70s with active or convalescent COVID-19. The chain joins TRBV29-1 to TRBJ1-4; D is uncertain. CDR3 region: CSVRRGGANEKLFF. The CDR3 DNA sequence: TGCAGCGTTCGACGGGGAGGAGCTAATGAAAAACTGTTTTTT.